These 32 T cell receptor beta chains came from one sample sequenced in a study of regulatory T cells in long-lasting Graves disease. Time point described: newly diagnosed GD, antithyroid drugs for less than 3 months. The TCR library was made from RNA extracted from PBMCs. Relying on iRepertoire HTBI primers and Arm-PCR of CDR3 regions, the team built TCR beta libraries. Via MiXCR, TCRdb re-called the multiplex PCR reads, giving one row per CDR3 protein. The sample includes about 470,000 distinct CDR3 sequences, around 15% of them seen just once. These data were also reused for a study on T cells in Graves' hyperthyroidism and ophthalmopathy.

The input for sequencing was peripheral blood mononuclear cells (PBMCs), taken at new diagnosis, from a patient treated with antithyroid drugs. Receptor source: a man aged 35 to 55 with Graves disease.

The chain carries TRBV18 and TRBJ2-6, with D unresolved. Germline loops: CDR1 KGHSH, CDR2 LQKENI. The CDR3 extends over 15 amino acids. V was clipped by 2 bases and J by 0 bases, with 5 bases between them. As DNA, the CDR3 is TGTGCCAGCTCACCAGACGTCTCTGGGGCCAACGTCCTGACTTTC. This gives the protein CASSPDVSGANVLTF.

This clonotype was seen many times. The DNA of the CDR3 is TGTGCCAGCAGCTTAGATCCCTTCCTTCGGGTCAACGAGCAGTACTTC. Encoded protein: CASSLDPFLRVNEQYF. The chain combines TRBV11-2 with TRBJ2-7; D remains unclear. The CDR3 totals 16 residues. CDR1 is SGHAT and CDR2 is FQNNGV in the germline V gene. Deletions cut 0 bases from V and 5 bases from J, with 17 bases between.

This clonotype was counted ten times or more. The rearrangement uses TRBV7-3 and TRBJ2-1; the match to TRBD2 covers 13 bases. The CDR3 is 15 amino acids. V was clipped by 5 bases and J by 7 bases; unmatched bases: 5. CDR1 and CDR2 from the germline V gene are SGHTA and FQGTGA. The CDR3 nucleotides read TGTGCCAGCAGCCGGACTAGCGGGAGACGTAATGAGCAGTTCTTC. Protein: CASSRTSGRRNEQFF.

This clonotype was seen at least ten times. V is TRBV12-3 or TRBV12-4 and J is TRBJ2-5; the match to TRBD1 covers 9 bases. There are 15 residues in the CDR3. V trimming: 2 bases; J trimming: 5 bases; junction bases outside the gene matches: 6. The CDR3 bases are TGTGCCAGCAGTTTATCCGGGACAGGGAAGGAGACCCAGTACTTC. This sequence encodes CASSLSGTGKETQYF.

This clonotype turned up a few times. The rearrangement joins TRBV2 to TRBJ2-5; D is tentatively TRBD1 or TRBD2 (5 bases each). Per germline, CDR1 SNHLY and CDR2 FYNNEI. V shed 3 bases and J shed 4 bases, with 15 bases lying between them. The CDR3 runs to 15 residues. The CDR3 sequence: CASSEGESGLETQYF. CDR3 DNA sequence: TGTGCCAGCAGTGAGGGGGAATCTGGGTTAGAGACCCAGTACTTC. Based on the CDR3 plus reference TRBV2 and TRBJ2-5, the full variable domain is EPEVTQTPSHQVTQMGQEVILRCVPISNHLYFYWYRQILGQKVEFLVSFYNNEISEKSEIFDDQFSVERPDGSNFTLKIRSTKLEDSAMYFCASSEGESGLETQYFGPGTRLLVL.

This clonotype was recorded at least ten times. The V and J genes are TRBV2 and TRBJ2-5; D remains unclear. This CDR3 has 10 amino acids. Germline assignment: CDR1 SNHLY and CDR2 FYNNEI. Trimming pared 7 bases from V and 3 bases from J, leaving 3 bases between. The CDR3 protein is CASTEETQYF. The CDR3 nucleotides are TGTGCCAGCACCGAAGAGACCCAGTACTTC. Complete variable domain (other parts from reference TRBV2 and TRBJ2-5): EPEVTQTPSHQVTQMGQEVILRCVPISNHLYFYWYRQILGQKVEFLVSFYNNEISEKSEIFDDQFSVERPDGSNFTLKIRSTKLEDSAMYFCASTEETQYFGPGTRLLVL.

This clonotype has more than one count but fewer than ten. The V and J genes are TRBV10-2 and TRBJ2-7; D remains unclear. This CDR3 is built from 13 residues. Germline V gene data show CDR1 as WSHSY and CDR2 as SAAADI. With 2 bases removed from V and 4 bases from J, the gap between germline ends came to 9 bases. CDR3: CASSEGKLYEQYF. The CDR3 nucleotides are TGCGCCAGCAGTGAGGGGAAATTGTACGAGCAGTACTTC.

V and J are TRBV20-1 and TRBJ2-1; 10 bases align to TRBD1. J gave up 9 bases and V 8 bases, and 7 bases lay outside the gene matches. Germline loops: CDR1 DFQATT, CDR2 SNEGSKA (reference sequence). This CDR3 has 12 amino acids. This CDR3 reads CSPGQGDTEQFF. The CDR3 bases are TGCAGTCCAGGACAGGGGGATACTGAGCAGTTCTTC.

The sample holds a few counts of this clonotype. The V call is TRBV19, the J call TRBJ2-7; D is unresolved. V gave up 6 bases and J gave up 4 bases, with 19 bases separating them. The CDR3 extends over 15 amino acids. CDR1 is LNHDA, CDR2 SQIVND, per germline (reference sequence). The DNA of the CDR3 is TGTGCCAGTAGCCCCGTCTCGGGCAGCTTATACGAGCAGTACTTC. Translated, it gives CASSPVSGSLYEQYF.

This clonotype has a count of ten or more. V gene TRBV11-2 combines with J gene TRBJ2-1, with TRBD2 identical over 9 bases. The J segment lost 4 bases and the V segment lost 5 bases, leaving 9 bases of the junction unmatched. The CDR3 runs to 16 residues. CDR1 SGHAT and CDR2 FQNNGV come from the germline V gene. CDR3 nucleotides: TGTGCCAGCAGCATGTATAGCGGGAGTCAGTACAATGAGCAGTTCTTC. It yields the protein CASSMYSGSQYNEQFF.

The chain recombines TRBV18 with TRBJ1-6; D possibly corresponds to TRBD1 (6 bases). CDR3 length: 15 residues. Germline V gene data show CDR1 as KGHSH and CDR2 as LQKENI. V lost 6 bases, J lost 4 bases, and 13 bases lay in between. CDR3 in amino acids: CASSPGQRYNSPLHF. The CDR3 coding sequence is TGTGCCAGCTCCCCGGGACAACGATATAATTCACCCCTCCACTTT.

This clonotype was observed many times. V usage is TRBV20-1 and J usage is TRBJ2-1; D remains ambiguous. This CDR3 is built from 15 residues. CDR1 and CDR2 from the germline V gene are DFQATT and SNEGSKA (reference sequence). V was cut by 1 base and J by 1 base, with 11 bases left in between. The CDR3 DNA follows: TGCAGTGCTAGAGGATTCGGCCGTTCCTACAATGAGCAGTTCTTC. Translated, it gives CSARGFGRSYNEQFF.

Note on this clonotype: A much larger clone differs from this one at a single base, so this may be a read error. The V call is TRBV11-2, the J call TRBJ2-6, with D possibly TRBD1 on 6 matching bases. Deletions cut 4 bases from V and 1 base from J, with 14 bases between. Germline-derived CDR1 and CDR2 are SGHAT and FQNNGV. The CDR3 is 17 residues long. The CDR3 here is CASSSPGHRSGANVLTF. The DNA of the CDR3 is TGTGCCAGCAGCTCCCCGGGACATCGTTCTGGGGCCAACGTCCTGACTTTC.

This clonotype has a count of ten or more. V usage is TRBV5-1 and J usage is TRBJ2-1; D remains ambiguous. V was pared by 0 bases and J by 5 bases, with 9 bases between. This CDR3 region has 14 residues. Germline V gene data show CDR1 as SGHRS and CDR2 as YFSETQ. The CDR3 DNA follows: TGCGCCAGCAGCTTGGGTGGCGCTCACAATGAGCAGTTCTTC. Amino acids: CASSLGGAHNEQFF.

J is TRBJ2-1 and V is TRBV15; D is ambiguous. The germline gives CDR1 LNHNV, CDR2 YYDKDF (reference sequence). CDR3 length: 17 amino acids. The germline V and J ends were trimmed by 3 bases and 6 bases, with 21 bases remaining between them. CDR3 in amino acids: CATSRYFRGSVPNEQFF. Written as DNA, the CDR3 is TGTGCCACCAGCAGGTACTTTCGCGGCTCAGTCCCCAATGAGCAGTTCTTC.

V is TRBV15 and J is TRBJ2-5; TRBD2 aligns across 8 bases. V shed 3 bases, J shed 6 bases, and the junction held 9 bases outside the gene matches. Germline CDR1 LNHNV, CDR2 YYDKDF (reference sequence). The CDR3 is 15 amino acids. The CDR3 DNA reads TGTGCCACCAGCAGTGAAAGGACTAGCTGGAAGACCCAGTACTTC. This sequence encodes CATSSERTSWKTQYF.

This chain links TRBV28 with TRBJ2-3, with a possible D match to TRBD2 (6 bases). V lost 6 bases and J lost 4, with 14 bases in between. The length of the CDR3 is 14 residues. CDR1 and CDR2 (germline): MDHEN, SYDVKM. The CDR3 loop reads CASSPRLDPDTQYF. In DNA form, the CDR3 reads TGTGCCAGCAGCCCTAGACTAGACCCAGATACGCAGTATTTT. The full variable domain, its missing parts supplied by reference TRBV28 and TRBJ2-3, is DVKVTQSSRYLVKRTGEKVFLECVQDMDHENMFWYRQDPGLGLRLIYFSYDVKMKEKGDIPEGYSVSREKKERFSLILESASTNQTSMYLCASSPRLDPDTQYFGPGTRLTVL.

CDR3 nucleotide sequence: TGTGCCACCAGTGAGACGGGTTTAATGGCCGAGCAGTACTTC. Translated: CATSETGLMAEQYF. This chain joins TRBV24-1 and TRBJ2-1, with unresolved D. The end of the DNA aligns better with TRBJ2-7, so the J call may be wrong. This CDR3 is built from 14 residues. CDR1 is KGHDR, CDR2 SFDVKD, per germline.

Points on this clonotype: This may stem from a read error, because a much larger clone lies one nucleotide away. The chain couples TRBV5-1 to TRBJ1-2; D is unclear. Germline CDR1 reads SGHRS; CDR2 reads YFSETQ. The CDR3 extends over 13 amino acids. The CDR3 DNA follows: TGCGCCAGCAGCTCGCGGGAAAGCTATGGCCACACCTTC. It encodes CASSSRESYGHTF. The entire variable domain, with the rest obtained from reference TRBV5-1 and TRBJ1-2, is as follows: KAGVTQTPRYLIKTRGQQVTLSCSPISGHRSVSWYQQTPGQGLQFLFEYFSETQRNKGNFPGRFSGRQFSNSRSEMNVSTLELGDSALYLCASSSRESYGHTFGSGTRLTVV.

This clonotype was recorded many times. The chain employs TRBV12-3 or TRBV12-4 and TRBJ1-1, with 9 bases aligning to TRBD1. Germline trimming cut 3 bases from V and 11 bases from J; bases unmatched to any gene: 4. The CDR3 runs to 12 residues. CDR3 region: CASSLGTGTAFF. The DNA of the CDR3 is TGTGCCAGCAGTTTGGGGACAGGGACGGCTTTCTTT.

In this sample, this clonotype turned up a few times. The chain combines TRBV29-1 with TRBJ2-2; D possibly matches TRBD1 or TRBD2 (5 bases each). The CDR3 extends over 13 amino acids. The ends were cut back, 5 bases at V and 4 bases at J, with 11 bases in the middle. Germline CDR1 and CDR2: SQVTM and ANQGSEA. The CDR3 DNA reads TGCAGCGTTTCACCTGGGGGCACCGGGGAGCTGTTTTTT. It specifies CSVSPGGTGELFF.

This clonotype came up many times. This rearrangement joins TRBV20-1 to TRBJ1-5, with unresolved D. Trimming pared 7 bases from V and 3 bases from J, leaving 13 bases between. Germline V gives CDR1 DFQATT, CDR2 SNEGSKA (reference sequence). The CDR3 contains 13 residues. CDR3 bases: TGCAGTGGAGTTTCAGCTTCCAATCAGCCCCAGCATTTT. Protein product: CSGVSASNQPQHF.

This clonotype was seen at least ten times. The chain is built from TRBV12-3 or TRBV12-4 and TRBJ1-2, with D possibly matching TRBD1 (6 bases). Between the trimmed V and J ends, which lost 4 bases and 8 bases, there was a span of 11 bases. CDR3 size: 12 residues. CDR3 nucleotide sequence: TGTGCCAGCAGTTGGGGTGGGGGCGGCTACACCTTC. Its translation is CASSWGGGGYTF.

There are many counts of this clonotype. The CDR3 loop reads CASSPGTPREEQYF. CDR3 sequence (DNA): TGTGCCAGCAGCCCCGGGACACCGCGGGAAGAGCAGTACTTC. This chain connects TRBV11-2 to TRBJ2-7, with D perhaps given as TRBD1 or TRBD2 (6 bases each). Trimming cost V 5 bases and J 7 bases, with 18 bases left between them. The germline V gene encodes CDR1 SGHAT and CDR2 FQNNGV. The CDR3 has 14 amino acids.

There are a few counts of this clonotype. Relative to the germline gene, one junction end is altered; a read error may explain this. This chain uses TRBV4-1 with TRBJ2-7; TRBD1 matches 12 bases. CDR1 is MGHRA, CDR2 YSYEKL, per germline. The length of the CDR3 is 13 residues. In DNA form, the CDR3 reads TGTGCCAGCAGGGGACAGGGGGCCGAAGAGCAGTACTTC. The encoded protein is CASRGQGAEEQYF.

This clonotype occurred many times. The V and J genes are TRBV5-1 and TRBJ2-7, with D perhaps matching TRBD2 (5 bases). The CDR3 has 13 residues. Germline CDR1 is SGHRS and CDR2 is YFSETQ. Between the trimmed V and J ends, which lost 9 bases and 0 bases, there was a span of 13 bases. This CDR3 reads CATAVGSSYEQYF. The CDR3 DNA is TGCGCCACTGCGGTGGGGAGCTCCTACGAGCAGTACTTC.

This chain links TRBV29-1 with TRBJ2-3, with TRBD2 matching over 12 bases. Germline CDR1 is SQVTM and CDR2 is ANQGSEA. The CDR3 sequence is 15 residues long. J gave up 2 bases and V 6 bases, and 6 bases lay outside the gene matches. The CDR3 DNA is TGCAGCGTGGATGGACTAGCGGGACCCACAGATACGCAGTATTTT. Amino acid sequence: CSVDGLAGPTDTQYF.

This clonotype was seen more than once but under ten times. The chain recombines TRBV30 with TRBJ2-1, with TRBD2 matching 8 bases. CDR1 and CDR2 (germline): GTSNPN, SVGIG (reference sequence). CDR3 length: 15 residues. The trim removed 3 bases at V and 0 bases at J, leaving 4 bases unmatched. The CDR3 reads CAWRESGSSYNEQFF. The CDR3 region has the DNA TGTGCCTGGAGGGAAAGCGGGAGCTCCTACAATGAGCAGTTCTTC. The entire variable domain, with the rest obtained from reference TRBV30 and TRBJ2-1, is as follows: SQTIHQWPATLVQPVGSPLSLECTVEGTSNPNLYWYRQAAGRGLQLLFYSVGIGQISSEVPQNLSASRPQDRQFILSSKKLLLSDSGFYLCAWRESGSSYNEQFFGPGTRLTVL.

Details on this clonotype: This clone may be a read error of a much larger clone one base away. This chain uses TRBV7-2 with TRBJ2-2, with 9 bases that match TRBD2. The CDR3 runs to 15 residues. CDR1 and CDR2 from the germline V gene are SGHTA and FQGNSA. The CDR3 sequence is CASSLRLAETGEVFF. For the CDR3, the DNA is TGTGCCAGCAGCTTAAGACTAGCGGAGACCGGGGAGGTGTTTTTT.

Details on this clonotype: The junction differs from germline at one of its ends, possibly a read error. The chain employs TRBV28 and TRBJ2-1, with TRBD2 as a possible D gene (7 bases). Per the germline V gene, CDR1 is MDHEN and CDR2 is SYDVKM. CDR3 size: 17 residues. The CDR3 loop is CANSTMGGTQPHNEQFF. The CDR3 nucleotides read TGTGCCAACAGTACCATGGGGGGGACACAACCCCACAATGAGCAGTTCTTC.

The V call is TRBV20-1, the J call TRBJ1-5; a weak D match, TRBD1 (6 bases). Trimming took 5 bases from V and 4 from J, leaving 18 bases between them. The CDR3 loop spans 15 amino acids. Germline V CDR1 and CDR2: DFQATT, SNEGSKA (reference sequence). The CDR3 is CSAYGRQDNNQPQHF. DNA for the CDR3: TGCAGTGCTTACGGCCGACAGGACAATAATCAGCCCCAGCATTTT.

This clonotype has a count of ten or more. This sequence joins TRBV5-1 and TRBJ2-7; D remains ambiguous. V dropped 0 bases and J dropped 3 bases, with 7 bases sitting between them. This CDR3 region has 13 residues. The germline V gene encodes CDR1 SGHRS and CDR2 YFSETQ. The CDR3 loop is CASSLAASYEQYF. CDR3 DNA: TGCGCCAGCAGCTTGGCAGCCAGCTACGAGCAGTACTTC.